The rows below give T cell receptor beta chains drawn from one sample of a study of blood T cell repertoires in COVID-19. Method: immunoSEQ multiplex PCR; TCRdb's copy keeps in-frame clones and lacks some. The sample lists roughly 200,000 clones, over 75% seen once, with roughly 7.2% in the top ten. Material: PBMCs or T cells enriched from blood (not recorded which). These TCRs come from a man aged 30 to 39 in a cohort exposed to, infected with or recovered from COVID-19 (not recorded which). CDR3s include the opening cysteine and the closing phenylalanine or tryptophan. The D gene is left open where the match is weak. Size is stated for part of the rows, as once, few or many counts, or as a class when the clone is expanded.

>.|TRBD1|TRBV28|TRBJ1-3
TGTGCCAGCAGTTCGGTCCCCCGGGACAGGGTTGTTGGAAACACCATATATTTT
CASSSVPRDRVVGNTIYF
>.|.|TRBV11-2|TRBJ2-1
TGTGCCAGCAGCTTATCAGTCACAGAGTCCTACAATGAGCAGTTCTTC
CASSLSVTESYNEQFF
>.|TRBD1|TRBV5-1|TRBJ1-1
TGCGCCAGCAGCCACTTAGACAGGGTTGGGACTGAAGCTTTCTTT
CASSHLDRVGTEAFF
>once|TRBD2|TRBV9|TRBJ2-2
TGTGCCAGCAGCGTAGACGGGAGGGCCCGGGCCGGGGAGCTGTTTTTT
CASSVDGRARAGELFF
>.|.|TRBV27|TRBJ2-1
TGTGCCAGCAGTTTATCGTCTGCCCTACTAGTCAATGAGCAGTTCTTC
CASSLSSALLVNEQFF
>.|TRBD2|TRBV5-1|TRBJ2-3
TGCGCCAGCAGCTTGGTTAGCGGGAGGGGTACAGATACGCAGTATTTT
CASSLVSGRGTDTQYF
>.|.|TRBV27|TRBJ2-7
TGTGCCAGCAGTTCTTTGGGGGGCGAGCAGTACTTC
CASSSLGGEQYF
>.|.|TRBV3-1/TRBV3-2|TRBJ2-7
TGTGCCAGCAGCCCTCAAAGGATGGGAGGCTACGAGCAGTACTTC
CASSPQRMGGYEQYF
>.|TRBD1|TRBV6-1|TRBJ1-2
TGTGCCAGCAGTGAAGCGTTAGGACAGGGGGGCTATGGCTACACCTTC
CASSEALGQGGYGYTF
>once|TRBD2|TRBV11-3|TRBJ2-3
TGTGCCAGCAGCTCGGGACTAGCGGGAGGGCCCGGCACAGATACGCAGTATTTT
CASSSGLAGGPGTDTQYF
>.|.|TRBV5-4|TRBJ2-1
TGTGCCAGCAGCCCTCGGGAGTTCAATGAGCAGTTCTTC
CASSPREFNEQFF
>.|TRBD2|TRBV27|TRBJ2-7
TGTGCCAGCAGTTCCGTAGCGGGTTACGAGCAGTACTTC
CASSSVAGYEQYF
>.|.|TRBV11-1|TRBJ2-7
TGTGCCAGCAGCTCAGCCTACGAGCAGTACTTC
CASSSAYEQYF
>.|.|TRBV28|TRBJ2-3
TGTGCCAGCAGTTTACTCCTGGGCCGGGATACGCAGTATTTT
CASSLLLGRDTQYF
>.|.|TRBV19|TRBJ1-1
TGTGCCAGTTTCGGATCGGGAGCTTTCTTT
CASFGSGAFF
>.|.|TRBV7-9|TRBJ1-2
TGTGCCAGCAGCTTCAACAGGGCTGGCTACACCTTC
CASSFNRAGYTF
>.|.|TRBV27|TRBJ1-2
TGTGCCAGCAGTTTATCGGACGGGGGTACCTATGGCTACACCTTC
CASSLSDGGTYGYTF
>.|.|TRBV7-9|TRBJ1-1
TGTGCCAGCAGCTTAGATATGAACACTGAAGCTTTCTTT
CASSLDMNTEAFF
>few|TRBD2|TRBV18|TRBJ2-1
TGTGCCAGCTCACCACAGTCGGGGGGAAATGAGCAGTTCTTC
CASSPQSGGNEQFF
>.|TRBD2|TRBV27|TRBJ2-1
TGTGCCAGCAGTTTACAGACTAGCCCCTACAATGAGCAGTTCTTC
CASSLQTSPYNEQFF
>once|.|TRBV7-9|TRBJ1-1
TGTGCCAGCAGCTTAGAAGACAAAGCTTTCTTT
CASSLEDKAFF
>.|TRBD1|TRBV19|TRBJ2-1
TGTGCCAGTAGTGCTCCTGGGACAGCCAGACCACACCAATCCCTTTTTTACAATGAGCAGTTCTTC
CASSAPGTARPHQSLFYNEQFF
>.|TRBD1|TRBV28|TRBJ2-7
TGTGCCAGCAGCAGGACAGGGGTACATTCCTACGAGCAGTACTTC
CASSRTGVHSYEQYF
>.|TRBD1|TRBV6-5|TRBJ2-5
TGTGCCAGCAGTCAGGACAGGGTTGAGACCCAGTACTTC
CASSQDRVETQYF
>.|TRBD2|TRBV27|TRBJ2-3
TGTGCCAGCAGTTTATTCGGGGTAGCGGGAGGCACGAAGCGCACAGATACGCAGTATTTT
CASSLFGVAGGTKRTDTQYF
>.|.|TRBV27|TRBJ1-6
TGTGCCAGCACCCGGGAATGGAGCTCCTATAATTCACCCCTCCACTTT
CASTREWSSYNSPLHF
>.|.|TRBV28|TRBJ2-7
TGTGCCAGCAGTTTGAGGACAAACTACGAGCAGTACTTC
CASSLRTNYEQYF
>.|.|TRBV7-6|TRBJ1-3
TGTGCCAGCAGCAAAAACAGTGGAAACACCATATATTTT
CASSKNSGNTIYF
>.|.|TRBV7-9|TRBJ2-7
TGTGCCAGCAGCTCTGAGGGGGGGAGCTACGAGCAGTACTTC
CASSSEGGSYEQYF
>.|.|TRBV6-2/TRBV6-3|TRBJ1-2
TGTGCCAGCAGTTCATTGGACAGATATGGCTACACCTTC
CASSSLDRYGYTF
>once|TRBD2|TRBV11-3|TRBJ2-1
TGTGCCAGCAGCTTAGGGGTAGCGGGAAGCTCCTACAATGAGCAGTTCTTC
CASSLGVAGSSYNEQFF
>.|TRBD1|TRBV4-3|TRBJ1-3
TGCGCCAGCAGCCAAGATCCTGGCAGGGGGAAAAGAAATGGAAACACCATATATTTT
CASSQDPGRGKRNGNTIYF
>.|TRBD2|TRBV7-6|TRBJ2-5
TGTGCCAGCAGCCCGGGACTAGCGGGAGGGGGAGAGACCCAGTACTTC
CASSPGLAGGGETQYF
>.|TRBD1|TRBV7-9|TRBJ1-3
TGTGCCAGCAGCCCTACAGGGGTCGGCTCTGGAAACACCATATATTTT
CASSPTGVGSGNTIYF
>.|.|TRBV6-5|TRBJ1-5
TGTGCCAGTCGGCGAGGAGTTTTGGGTGGTCAGCCCCAGCATTTT
CASRRGVLGGQPQHF
>.|.|TRBV7-3|TRBJ2-1
TGTGCCAGCAGCTTAGCGGGAAGTTCTTACAATGAGCAGTTCTTC
CASSLAGSSYNEQFF
>.|TRBD1|TRBV6-6|TRBJ1-4
TGTGCCAGCAGCCGTGGACAGGGATATGAAAAACTGTTTTTT
CASSRGQGYEKLFF